Below, 10 T cell receptor beta chains from the same sample are listed, as sequenced in a study of shared clonotypes between healthy human individuals. Here immunoSEQ multiplex PCR was the method, and the copy in TCRdb shows in-frame clones only, minus some. The data hold 1,100,000 or so clones, with roughly 74% observed a single time. The sequenced material came from memory CD4+ T cells from PBMCs. Subset defined: CD45RA-negative fraction. The source is a young man in good health. Some clones in this sample may be carry-over from other donors' samples.

This clone was seen once. The chain employs TRBV6-5 and TRBJ1-1; TRBD1 agrees at 9 bases. From germline, CDR1 is MNHEY and CDR2 SVGAGI. There are 14 residues in the CDR3. Losses at the gene ends were 4 bases for V and 1 base for J; bases not matched to a gene: 1. In DNA, the CDR3 is TGTGCCAGCAGTTGGGACAGGGCGAACACTGAAGCTTTCTTT. Residues: CASSWDRANTEAFF.

The J gene is TRBJ2-1, the V gene TRBV5-1, with 13 nucleotides matching TRBD2. CDR1 and CDR2 (germline): SGHRS, YFSETQ. V lost 5 bases, J lost 9 bases, and 8 bases stayed unmatched. This CDR3 has 15 amino acids. In DNA, the CDR3 is TGCGCCAGCAGTTTAGGACTAGCGGGAGTCAGTGAGCAGTTCTTC. This translates into CASSLGLAGVSEQFF.

This chain connects TRBV28 to TRBJ2-3, with 12 positions matching TRBD2. The CDR3 covers 16 residues. Looked up from germline, CDR1 is MDHEN and CDR2 is SYDVKM. The V segment lost 3 bases and the J segment 6 bases; nucleotides outside the gene matches: 7. CDR3 in amino acids: CASSFLLAGGWDTQYF. The CDR3 bases are TGTGCCAGCAGTTTCTTACTAGCGGGAGGTTGGGATACGCAGTATTTT.

The chain recombines TRBV11-2 with TRBJ2-7; D is perhaps TRBD2 (6 bases). Trimming took off 5 bases at V and 2 bases at J, with 16 bases between the two ends. The germline V gene encodes CDR1 SGHAT and CDR2 FQNNGV. The CDR3 consists of 15 residues. In nucleotides, the CDR3 is TGTGCCAGCAGCCTGGCGGGACTCGCACCCTACGAGCAGTACTTC. This gives the protein CASSLAGLAPYEQYF.

The chain carries TRBV6-5 and TRBJ1-2; 9 bases align to TRBD1. J gave up 8 bases and V 6 bases, and 10 bases lay outside the gene matches. This CDR3 has 14 amino acids. CDR1 and CDR2 (germline): MNHEY, SVGAGI. The CDR3: CASSNPGQGLGYTF. The CDR3, as DNA: TGTGCCAGCAGCAATCCGGGACAGGGACTAGGCTACACCTTC.

V and J are TRBV5-1 and TRBJ2-3, with D unresolved. In germline, CDR1 is SGHRS, CDR2 YFSETQ. V lost 0 bases and J 4 bases, leaving 6 bases between the germline ends. CDR3 length: 13 residues. The CDR3 spells CASSLGGPDTQYF. CDR3 bases: TGCGCCAGCAGCTTGGGTGGTCCAGATACGCAGTATTTT.

The rearrangement links TRBV7-2 to TRBJ1-3; unclear D gene. The CDR3 loop spans 17 amino acids. Germline CDR1 SGHTA, CDR2 FQGNSA. The ends were cut back, 5 bases at V and 0 bases at J, with 17 bases in the middle. The CDR3 here is CASSPRPQISSGNTIYF. In nucleotides, the CDR3 is TGTGCCAGCAGCCCCCGGCCACAGATCAGCTCTGGAAACACCATATATTTT.

The chain employs TRBV5-6 and TRBJ1-1, with no clear D. With 1 base removed from V and 1 base from J, the gap between germline ends came to 8 bases. The germline CDR1 and CDR2 sequences are SGHDT and YYEEEE. CDR3 length: 14 amino acids. CDR3 bases: TGTGCCAGCAGCTTGCCGACCCGGAACACTGAAGCTTTCTTT. This translates into CASSLPTRNTEAFF.

V and J are TRBV6-6 and TRBJ2-5, with a tentative D call TRBD1 (6 bases). The CDR3 contains 14 residues. Trimming left V 4 bases short and J 7 bases short, with 16 bases between. CDR1 and CDR2 from the germline V gene are MNHNY and SVGAGI (reference sequence). CDR3 coding DNA: TGTGCCAGCAGTTCCTCCAGGGGAAGGGTGACCCAGTACTTC. Amino acids: CASSSSRGRVTQYF.

The chain carries TRBV29-1 and TRBJ2-2; TRBD2 might be the D (6 bases). Trimming removed 4 bases at V and 1 base at J, with 10 bases between. The germline V gene encodes CDR1 SQVTM and CDR2 ANQGSEA. CDR3 size: 14 residues. CDR3 loop: CSVVPGGNTGELFF. DNA of the CDR3: TGCAGCGTTGTGCCCGGGGGGAACACCGGGGAGCTGTTTTTT.